This T cell receptor beta chain was captured by sequencing in a study of human T cells and chemical hapten exposure. Study-wide context: Patients got weekly scalp diphenylcyclopropenone doses over the roughly 24-week study. Study observations and caveats: Patch test scores rose with PT1 expanded TCR counts, a positive correlation. Given that the donors had alopecia, their immune response may differ from that seen in healthy people.

Germline CDR1 is MNHNS and CDR2 is SASEGT. Trimming removed 10 bases from V and 3 bases from J, with 16 bases in between. The CDR3 contains 13 residues. TCRdb re-called the RACE reads through MiXCR, storing one row per CDR3 protein. This sample carries more than 250,000 distinct CDR3 sequences, over 8% of them seen once, and the ten largest clones take around 2.5%. The time point is: pre-sensitization, week 0. The treatment was: therapeutic diphenylcyclopropenone sensitization with weekly scalp DPC. In every case, blood was obtained before the patch test was applied. This clonotype was seen only a few times. Its antigen is undetermined.

This specimen consisted of whole blood, obtained in connection with sensitization to the hapten diphenylcyclopropenone (DPC). The TCR originated in a woman aged 35 to 49 with alopecia areata. Some clones in this sample may be carry-over from other donors' samples. J is TRBJ2-7 and V is TRBV6-1, with a tentative D call TRBD1 (6 bases). The CDR3 reads CATGSRGSYEQYF. The CDR3 DNA reads as TGTGCCACCGGAAGCAGGGGAAGCTACGAGCAGTACTTC.